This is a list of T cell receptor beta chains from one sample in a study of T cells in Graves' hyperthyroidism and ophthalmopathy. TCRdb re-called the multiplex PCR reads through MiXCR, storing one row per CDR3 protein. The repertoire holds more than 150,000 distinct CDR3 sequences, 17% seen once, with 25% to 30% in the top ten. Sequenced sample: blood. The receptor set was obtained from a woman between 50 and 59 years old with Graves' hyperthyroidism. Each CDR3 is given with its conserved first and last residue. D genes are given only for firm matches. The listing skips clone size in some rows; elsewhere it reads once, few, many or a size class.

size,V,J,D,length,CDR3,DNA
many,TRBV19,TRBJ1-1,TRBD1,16,CASSISLGQQNTEAFF,TGTGCCAGTAGTATTTCTCTGGGACAGCAAAACACTGAAGCTTTCTTT
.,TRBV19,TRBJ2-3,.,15,CASRHRGLGTDTQYF,TGTGCCAGTAGACATCGGGGGTTGGGCACAGATACGCAGTATTTT
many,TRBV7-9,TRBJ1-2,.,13,CASSLGDNYGYTF,TGTGCCAGCAGCTTAGGAGACAACTATGGCTACACCTTC
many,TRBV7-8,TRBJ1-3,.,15,CASSDRRFSGNTIYF,TGTGCCAGCAGCGACAGACGGTTTTCTGGAAACACCATATATTTT
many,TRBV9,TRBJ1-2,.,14,CASGRGAPTRGYTF,TGTGCCAGCGGCCGGGGGGCCCCTACCCGTGGCTACACCTTC
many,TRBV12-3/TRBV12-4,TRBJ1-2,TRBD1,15,CASSSYPQGARGYTF,TGTGCCAGCAGTTCCTACCCTCAGGGGGCGCGTGGCTACACCTTC
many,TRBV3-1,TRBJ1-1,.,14,CASSLRQVQSEAFF,TGTGCCAGCAGCCTTCGACAGGTACAAAGTGAAGCTTTCTTT
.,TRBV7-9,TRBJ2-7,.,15,CASSSVRDIAYEQYF,TGTGCCAGCAGCTCAGTCCGGGACATCGCCTACGAGCAGTACTTC
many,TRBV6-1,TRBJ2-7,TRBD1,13,CASRDRVVYEQYF,TGTGCCAGCCGTGACAGGGTTGTATACGAGCAGTACTTC
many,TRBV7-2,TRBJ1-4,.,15,CASSGTGTNNEKLFF,TGTGCCAGCAGCGGAACCGGGACAAATAATGAAAAACTGTTTTTT
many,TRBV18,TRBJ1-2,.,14,CASSPDGGHYGYTF,TGTGCCAGCTCACCTGACGGGGGGCACTATGGCTACACCTTC
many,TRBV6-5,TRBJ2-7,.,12,CASSYVGHEQYF,TGTGCCAGCAGTTACGTGGGGCACGAGCAGTACTTC
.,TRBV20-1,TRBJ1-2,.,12,CSARDLGRVPTF,TGCAGTGCTAGAGATCTCGGAAGGGTTCCCACCTTC
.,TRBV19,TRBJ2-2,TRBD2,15,CASSMVGGAAGELFF,TGTGCCAGTAGTATGGTCGGGGGGGCCGCCGGGGAGCTGTTTTTT
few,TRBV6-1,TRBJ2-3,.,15,CASSESPGRTDTQYF,TGTGCCAGCAGTGAAAGCCCCGGGCGCACAGATACGCAGTATTTT
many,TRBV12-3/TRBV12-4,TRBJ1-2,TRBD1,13,CASRPQGTYGYTF,TGTGCCAGCAGACCACAGGGGACTTATGGCTACACCTTC
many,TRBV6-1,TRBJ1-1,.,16,CANTDLRSKRNTEAFF,TGTGCCAATACGGACCTCAGGTCGAAAAGGAACACTGAAGCTTTCTTT
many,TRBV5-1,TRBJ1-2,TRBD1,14,CASSRLTGGRGYTF,TGCGCCAGCAGCCGATTAACAGGGGGTCGAGGCTACACCTTC
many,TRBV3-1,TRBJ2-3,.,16,CASSRSGGRGVDTQYF,TGTGCCAGCAGCCGGTCCGGGGGCCGCGGAGTTGATACGCAGTATTTT
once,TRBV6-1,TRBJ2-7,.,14,CASSEDRLPYEQYF,TGTGCCAGCAGTGAGGACAGACTACCTTACGAGCAGTACTTC
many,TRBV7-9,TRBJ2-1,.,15,CASSLAGGLHNEQFF,TGTGCCAGCAGCTTAGCGGGGGGGCTCCACAATGAGCAGTTCTTC
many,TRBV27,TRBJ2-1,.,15,CASSPTKTAYNEQFF,TGTGCCAGCAGTCCAACCAAAACAGCCTACAATGAGCAGTTCTTC
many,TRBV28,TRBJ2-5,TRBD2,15,CASSLRAGGRETQYF,TGTGCCAGCAGTTTACGTGCGGGGGGGCGCGAGACCCAGTACTTC
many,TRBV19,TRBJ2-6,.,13,CASRAGGANVLTF,TGTGCCAGTAGGGCCGGGGGGGCCAACGTCCTGACTTTC
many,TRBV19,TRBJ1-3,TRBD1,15,CASSPQGGSGNTIYF,TGTGCCAGTAGTCCCCAGGGGGGCTCAGGAAACACCATATATTTT
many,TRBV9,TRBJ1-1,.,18,CASSVGKPGRAKNTEAFF,TGTGCCAGCAGCGTAGGAAAACCAGGACGGGCCAAGAACACTGAAGCTTTCTTT
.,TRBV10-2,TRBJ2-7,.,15,CASREGLVPVGEQYF,TGCGCCAGCAGAGAGGGGCTAGTCCCCGTGGGCGAGCAGTACTTC
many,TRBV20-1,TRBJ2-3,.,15,CSARLRGLRTDTQYF,TGCAGTGCTAGATTGCGGGGGCTACGCACAGATACGCAGTATTTT
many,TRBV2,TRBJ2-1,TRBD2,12,CASSPGGGEQFF,TGTGCCAGCAGTCCGGGGGGAGGAGAGCAGTTCTTC
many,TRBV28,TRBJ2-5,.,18,CASSFLHLLDREEETQYF,TGTGCCAGCAGTTTCCTCCACCTGCTGGACAGAGAGGAAGAGACCCAGTACTTC
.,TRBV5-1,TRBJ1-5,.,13,CASSYDTEQPQHF,TGCGCCAGCAGCTATGACACGGAACAGCCCCAGCATTTT
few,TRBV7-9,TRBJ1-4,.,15,CASSLATGAGGKLFF,TGTGCCAGCAGCTTAGCGACGGGGGCCGGGGGAAAACTGTTTTTT